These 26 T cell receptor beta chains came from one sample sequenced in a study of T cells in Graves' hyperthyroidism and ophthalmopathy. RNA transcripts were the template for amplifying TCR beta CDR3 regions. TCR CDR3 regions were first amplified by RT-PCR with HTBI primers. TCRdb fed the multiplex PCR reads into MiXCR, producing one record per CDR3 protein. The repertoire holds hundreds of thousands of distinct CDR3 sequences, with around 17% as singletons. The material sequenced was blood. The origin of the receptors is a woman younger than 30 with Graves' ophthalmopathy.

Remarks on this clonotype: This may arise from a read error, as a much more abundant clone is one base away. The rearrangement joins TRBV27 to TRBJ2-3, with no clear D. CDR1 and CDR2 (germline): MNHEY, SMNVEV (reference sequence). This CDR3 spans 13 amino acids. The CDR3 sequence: CASTPRGTDTRYF. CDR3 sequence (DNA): TGTGCCAGCACCCCCCGAGGTACAGATACGCGGTATTTT.

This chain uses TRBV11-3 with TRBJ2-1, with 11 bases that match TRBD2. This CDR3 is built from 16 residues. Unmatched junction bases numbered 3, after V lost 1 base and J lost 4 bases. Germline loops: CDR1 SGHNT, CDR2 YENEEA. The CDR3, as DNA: TGTGCCAGCAGCTTAGGGGGACTAGCGGCTTACAATGAGCAGTTCTTC. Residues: CASSLGGLAAYNEQFF.

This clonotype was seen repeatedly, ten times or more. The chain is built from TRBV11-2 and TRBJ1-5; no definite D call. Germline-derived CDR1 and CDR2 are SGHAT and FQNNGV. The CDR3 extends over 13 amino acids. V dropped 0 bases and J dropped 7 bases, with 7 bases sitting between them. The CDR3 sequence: CASSLDRLQPQHF. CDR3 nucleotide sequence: TGTGCCAGCAGCTTAGATCGGTTGCAGCCCCAGCATTTT.

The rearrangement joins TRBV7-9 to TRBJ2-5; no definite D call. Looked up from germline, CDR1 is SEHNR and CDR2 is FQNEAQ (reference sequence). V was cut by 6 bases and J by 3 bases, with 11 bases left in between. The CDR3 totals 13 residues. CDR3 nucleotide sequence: TGTGCCAGCAGGCGTCAGGCCAAAGAGACCCAGTACTTC. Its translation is CASRRQAKETQYF.

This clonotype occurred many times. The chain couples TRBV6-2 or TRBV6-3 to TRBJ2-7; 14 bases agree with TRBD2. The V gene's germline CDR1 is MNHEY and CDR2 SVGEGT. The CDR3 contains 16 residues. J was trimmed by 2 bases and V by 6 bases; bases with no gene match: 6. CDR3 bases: TGTGCCAGCAGCCGAGGGACTAGCGGGAGCCCCTACGAGCAGTACTTC. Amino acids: CASSRGTSGSPYEQYF.

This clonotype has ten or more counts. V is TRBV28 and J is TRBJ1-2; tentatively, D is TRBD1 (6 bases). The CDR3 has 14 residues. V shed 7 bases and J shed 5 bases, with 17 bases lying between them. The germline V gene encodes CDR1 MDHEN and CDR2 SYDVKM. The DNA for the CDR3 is TGTGCCAGCACCCCGGACAGAACAACATATGGCTACACCTTC. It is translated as CASTPDRTTYGYTF.

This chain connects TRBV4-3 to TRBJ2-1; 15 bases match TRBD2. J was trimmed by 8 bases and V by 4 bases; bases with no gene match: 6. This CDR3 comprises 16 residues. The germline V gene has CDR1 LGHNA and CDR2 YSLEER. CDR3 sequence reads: CASSRGLAGGLHEQFF. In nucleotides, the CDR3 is TGCGCCAGCAGCCGGGGACTAGCGGGAGGACTTCATGAGCAGTTCTTC.

The chain's CDR3 is CASSPLPGGPGELFF. In DNA, the CDR3 is TGTGCCAGCAGCCCCCTACCGGGGGGGCCCGGGGAGCTGTTTTTT. The chain carries TRBV3-1 and TRBJ2-2; 8 positions agree with TRBD2. The CDR3 is 15 amino acids. CDR1 is LGHDT and CDR2 is YNNKEL in the germline V gene (reference sequence). With 4 bases clipped from V and 6 bases from J, the junction kept 7 bases outside the gene matches.

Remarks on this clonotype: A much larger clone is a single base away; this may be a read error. CDR3 nucleotides: TGCGCCAGCACTTTCGGACAGAGTAACACTGAAGCTCTCTTT. It specifies CASTFGQSNTEALF. The genes are TRBV10-2 and TRBJ1-1; possibly TRBD1 for D (6 bases). CDR3 size: 14 residues. Germline V gene lookup returns CDR1 WSHSY and CDR2 SAAADI.

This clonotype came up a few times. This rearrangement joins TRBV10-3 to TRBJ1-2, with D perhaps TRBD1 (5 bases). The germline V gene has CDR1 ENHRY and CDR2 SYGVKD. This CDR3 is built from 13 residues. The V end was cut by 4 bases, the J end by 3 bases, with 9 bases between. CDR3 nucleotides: TGTGCCATCAGTGGGGGGACGGACTATGGCTACACCTTC. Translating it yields CAISGGTDYGYTF.

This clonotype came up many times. The CDR3 is CASSQWSSTTTDTQYF. CDR3 in DNA: TGCGCCAGCAGCCAATGGTCTAGCACCACCACAGATACGCAGTATTTT. The chain joins TRBV4-1 to TRBJ2-3; D may be TRBD2 (5 bases). With 2 bases removed from V and 2 bases from J, the gap between germline ends came to 14 bases. This CDR3 comprises 16 residues. Germline-derived CDR1 and CDR2 are MGHRA and YSYEKL.

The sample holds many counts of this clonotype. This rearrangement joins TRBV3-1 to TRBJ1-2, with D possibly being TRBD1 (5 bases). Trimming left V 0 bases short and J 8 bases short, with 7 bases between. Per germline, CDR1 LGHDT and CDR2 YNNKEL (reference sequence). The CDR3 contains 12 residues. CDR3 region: CASSQDGGGYTF. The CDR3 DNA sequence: TGTGCCAGCAGCCAAGACGGGGGAGGCTACACCTTC.

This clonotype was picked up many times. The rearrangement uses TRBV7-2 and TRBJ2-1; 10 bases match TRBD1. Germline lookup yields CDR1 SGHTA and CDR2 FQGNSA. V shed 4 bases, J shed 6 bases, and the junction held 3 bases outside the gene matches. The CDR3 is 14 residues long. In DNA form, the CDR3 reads TGTGCCAGCAGCTCCCGGGACAGGGGCAATGAGCAGTTCTTC. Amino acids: CASSSRDRGNEQFF.

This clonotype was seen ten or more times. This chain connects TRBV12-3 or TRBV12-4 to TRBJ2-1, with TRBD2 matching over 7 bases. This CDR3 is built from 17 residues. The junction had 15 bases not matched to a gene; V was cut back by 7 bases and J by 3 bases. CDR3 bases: TGTGCCAGCACCAGAATACCCAATCTAGCGGACTACAATGAGCAGTTCTTC. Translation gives CASTRIPNLADYNEQFF.

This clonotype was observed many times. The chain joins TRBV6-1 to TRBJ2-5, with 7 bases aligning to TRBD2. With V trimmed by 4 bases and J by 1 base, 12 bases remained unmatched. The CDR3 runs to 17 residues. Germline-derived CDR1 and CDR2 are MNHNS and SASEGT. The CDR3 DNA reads TGTGCCAGCAGTGGAATAACTAGCGCGCGAATCCAAGAGACCCAGTACTTC. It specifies CASSGITSARIQETQYF.

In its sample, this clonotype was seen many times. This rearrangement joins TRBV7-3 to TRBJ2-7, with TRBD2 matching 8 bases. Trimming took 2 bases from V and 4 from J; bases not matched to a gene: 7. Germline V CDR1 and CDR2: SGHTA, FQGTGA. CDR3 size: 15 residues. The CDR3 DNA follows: TGTGCCAGCAGCTTAGCGGGAGGATCGCTGTACGAGCAGTACTTC. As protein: CASSLAGGSLYEQYF.

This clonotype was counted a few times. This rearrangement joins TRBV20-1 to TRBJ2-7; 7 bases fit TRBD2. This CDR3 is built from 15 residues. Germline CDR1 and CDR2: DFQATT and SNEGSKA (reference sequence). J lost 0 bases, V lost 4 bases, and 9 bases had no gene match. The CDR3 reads CSAKSVLALSYEQYF. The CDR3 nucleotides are TGCAGTGCTAAGTCCGTACTAGCGCTCTCCTACGAGCAGTACTTC.

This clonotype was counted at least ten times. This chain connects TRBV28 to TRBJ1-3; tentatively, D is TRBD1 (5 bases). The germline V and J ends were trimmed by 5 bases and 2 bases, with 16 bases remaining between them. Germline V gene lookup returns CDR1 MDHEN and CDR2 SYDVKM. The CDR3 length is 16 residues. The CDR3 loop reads CASSRPIGTAGNTIYF. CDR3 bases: TGTGCCAGCAGTCGACCCATTGGGACGGCTGGAAACACCATATATTTT.

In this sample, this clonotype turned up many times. The CDR3 region has the DNA TGTGCCAGCTGCCAAAGGATCTACGAGCAGTACTTC. Translating gives CASCQRIYEQYF. The chain links TRBV28 to TRBJ2-7; D uncertain. V dropped 8 bases and J dropped 3 bases, with 11 bases sitting between them. The CDR3 extends over 12 amino acids. The germline V gene has CDR1 MDHEN and CDR2 SYDVKM. Drawing the rest from reference TRBV28 and TRBJ2-7, the complete variable domain is DVKVTQSSRYLVKRTGEKVFLECVQDMDHENMFWYRQDPGLGLRLIYFSYDVKMKEKGDIPEGYSVSREKKERFSLILESASTNQTSMYLCASCQRIYEQYFGPGTRLTVT.

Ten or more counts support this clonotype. The CDR3 sequence is CASSFQGSYEQYF. The CDR3 coding sequence is TGTGCCAGCAGTTTCCAGGGGTCCTACGAGCAGTACTTC. This chain joins TRBV27 and TRBJ2-7; D may be TRBD1 (6 bases). The CDR3 length is 13 residues. Trimming took off 3 bases at V and 1 base at J, with 7 bases between the two ends. The germline V gene has CDR1 MNHEY and CDR2 SMNVEV (reference sequence).

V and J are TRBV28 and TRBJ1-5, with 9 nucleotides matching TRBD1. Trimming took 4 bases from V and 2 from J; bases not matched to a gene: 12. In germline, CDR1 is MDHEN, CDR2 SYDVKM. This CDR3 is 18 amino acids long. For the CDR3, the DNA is TGTGCCAGCAGTTCTCTCGGGACAGGGACAGACGGCAATCAGCCCCAGCATTTT. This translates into CASSSLGTGTDGNQPQHF.

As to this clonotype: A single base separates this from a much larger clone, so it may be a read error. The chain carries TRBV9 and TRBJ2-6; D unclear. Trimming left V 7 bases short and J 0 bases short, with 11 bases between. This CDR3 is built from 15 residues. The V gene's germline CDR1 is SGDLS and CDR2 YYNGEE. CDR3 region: CASGGIVSGANVLTF. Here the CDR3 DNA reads TGTGCCAGCGGTGGTATCGTCTCTGGGGCCAACGTCCTGACTTTC.

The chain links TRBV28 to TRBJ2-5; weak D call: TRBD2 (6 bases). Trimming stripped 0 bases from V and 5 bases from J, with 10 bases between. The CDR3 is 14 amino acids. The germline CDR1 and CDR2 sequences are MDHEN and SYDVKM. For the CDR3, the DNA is TGTGCCAGCAGTTTATGGGAGGGCGAGGAGACCCAGTACTTC. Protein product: CASSLWEGEETQYF.

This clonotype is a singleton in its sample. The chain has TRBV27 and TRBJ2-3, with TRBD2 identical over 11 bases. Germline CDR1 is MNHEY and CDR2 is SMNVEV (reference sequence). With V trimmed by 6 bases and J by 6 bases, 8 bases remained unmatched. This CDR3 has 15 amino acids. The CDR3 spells CASRAGTSGWDTQYF. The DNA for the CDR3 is TGTGCCAGCAGGGCCGGGACTAGCGGTTGGGATACGCAGTATTTT.

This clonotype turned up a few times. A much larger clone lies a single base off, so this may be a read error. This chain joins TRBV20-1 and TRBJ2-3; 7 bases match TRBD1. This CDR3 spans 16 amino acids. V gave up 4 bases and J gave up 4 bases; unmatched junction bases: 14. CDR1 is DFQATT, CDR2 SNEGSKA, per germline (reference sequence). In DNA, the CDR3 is TGCAGTGCTAATTTTCGAAGGGGGCGAGTCGCAGATACGCAGTATTTT. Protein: CSANFRRGRVADTQYF.

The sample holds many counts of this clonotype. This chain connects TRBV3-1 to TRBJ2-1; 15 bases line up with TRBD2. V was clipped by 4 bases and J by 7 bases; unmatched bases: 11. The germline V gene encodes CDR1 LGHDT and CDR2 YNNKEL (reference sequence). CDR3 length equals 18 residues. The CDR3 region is CASSPTGTSGGPRNEQFF. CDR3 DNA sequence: TGTGCCAGCAGCCCTACCGGGACTAGCGGGGGGCCGAGGAATGAGCAGTTCTTC.